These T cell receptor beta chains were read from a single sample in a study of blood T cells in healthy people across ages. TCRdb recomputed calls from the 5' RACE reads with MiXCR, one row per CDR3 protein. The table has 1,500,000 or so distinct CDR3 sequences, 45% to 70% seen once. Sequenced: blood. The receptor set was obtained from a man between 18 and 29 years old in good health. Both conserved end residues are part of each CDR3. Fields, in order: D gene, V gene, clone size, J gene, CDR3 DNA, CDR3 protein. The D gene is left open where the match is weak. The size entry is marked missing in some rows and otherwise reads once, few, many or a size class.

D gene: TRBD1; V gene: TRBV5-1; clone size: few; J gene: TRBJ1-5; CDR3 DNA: TGCGCCAGCAGCCCCGGGACAGGGATCAATCAGCCCCAGCATTTT; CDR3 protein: CASSPGTGINQPQHF
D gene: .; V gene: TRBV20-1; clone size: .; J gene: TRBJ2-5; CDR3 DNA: TGCAGTGCTAGGACCCCGGTCCAAGAGACCCAGTACTTC; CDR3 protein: CSARTPVQETQYF
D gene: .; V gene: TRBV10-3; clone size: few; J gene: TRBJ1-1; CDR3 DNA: TGTGCCATCAGAGCCCCTGAGGGTCCCACTGAAGCTTTCTTT; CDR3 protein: CAIRAPEGPTEAFF
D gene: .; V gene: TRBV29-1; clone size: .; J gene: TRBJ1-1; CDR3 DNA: TGCAGCGTGTCAACGGGACTGCTGTACACTGAAGCTTTCTTT; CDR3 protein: CSVSTGLLYTEAFF
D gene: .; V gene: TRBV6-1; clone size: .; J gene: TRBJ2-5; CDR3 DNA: TGTGCCAGCAGTGAAGGGGGGGGCGCCGAGACCCAGTACTTC; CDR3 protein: CASSEGGGAETQYF
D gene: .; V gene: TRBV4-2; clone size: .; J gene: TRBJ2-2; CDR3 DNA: TGTGCCAGCACCGGTCCGGGGATGGACACCGGGGAGCTGTTTTTT; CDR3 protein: CASTGPGMDTGELFF
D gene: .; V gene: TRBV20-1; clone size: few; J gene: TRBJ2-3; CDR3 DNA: TGCAGTGTCGCGCGGCTTAGCACAGATACGCAGTATTTT; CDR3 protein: CSVARLSTDTQYF
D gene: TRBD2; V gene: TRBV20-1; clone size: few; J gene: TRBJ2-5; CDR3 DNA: TGCAGTGCTAGCGCTACGGGGGGGACTATATACCAAGAGGCCCAGTACTTC; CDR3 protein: CSASATGGTIYQEAQYF
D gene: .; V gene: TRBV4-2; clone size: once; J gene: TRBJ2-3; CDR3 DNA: TGTGCCAGCGCCGCGAGAGATACGCAGTATTTT; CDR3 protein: CASAARDTQYF
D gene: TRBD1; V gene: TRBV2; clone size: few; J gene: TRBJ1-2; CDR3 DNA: TGTGCCAGCGGGGGACAGGCGACATATGGCTACACCTTC; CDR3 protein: CASGGQATYGYTF
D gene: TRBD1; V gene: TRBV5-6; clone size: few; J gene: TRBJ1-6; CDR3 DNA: TGTGCCAGCAGCAGGAGGAGGACAGGGGATAATTCACCCCTCCACTTT; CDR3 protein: CASSRRRTGDNSPLHF
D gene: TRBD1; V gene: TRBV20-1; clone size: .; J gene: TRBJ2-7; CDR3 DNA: TGCAGTGCTTCTGGGGTAATGGGACAGGGGGATTCCTACGAGCAGTACTTC; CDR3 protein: CSASGVMGQGDSYEQYF
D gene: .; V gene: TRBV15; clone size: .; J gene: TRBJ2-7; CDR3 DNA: TGTGCCACCAGCACCGAGGATTTCGGGCAGTACTTC; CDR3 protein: CATSTEDFGQYF
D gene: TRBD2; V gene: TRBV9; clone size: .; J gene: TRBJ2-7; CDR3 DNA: TGTGCCAGCTCTCTTAACTCGGGAGGAGGGTTCTACGAGCAGTACTTC; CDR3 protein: CASSLNSGGGFYEQYF
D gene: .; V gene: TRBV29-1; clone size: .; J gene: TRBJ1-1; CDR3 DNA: TGCAGCGTGGGGCTTCGGAAGACGAAGACTGAAGCTTTCTTT; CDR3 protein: CSVGLRKTKTEAFF
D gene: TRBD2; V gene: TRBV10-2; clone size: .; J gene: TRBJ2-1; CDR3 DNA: TGCGCCAGCAGGAGGAGCGGGGGGGAAGTCGGTGAGCAGTTCTTC; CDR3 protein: CASRRSGGEVGEQFF
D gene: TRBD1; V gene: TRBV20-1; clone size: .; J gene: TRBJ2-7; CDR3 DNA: TGCAGTGCTAGAGATTCAGGACAGGGGGCGTCCTACGAGCAGTACTTC; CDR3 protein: CSARDSGQGASYEQYF
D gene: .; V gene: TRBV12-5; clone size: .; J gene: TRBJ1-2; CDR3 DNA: TGTGCTAGTGGGATCATCTTCGTGGGACAACCGATTAACTATGGCTACACCTTC; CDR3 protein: CASGIIFVGQPINYGYTF
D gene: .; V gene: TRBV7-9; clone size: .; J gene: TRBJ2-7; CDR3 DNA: TGTGCCAGCAGCTGCGACAGGTCCTACGAGCAGTACTTC; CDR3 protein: CASSCDRSYEQYF
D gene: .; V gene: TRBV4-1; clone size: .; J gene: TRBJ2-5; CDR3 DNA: TGCGCCAGCAGCCAAGTCCCCGTTCGGACTCAGAAAGGGCGCGAGACCCAGTACTTC; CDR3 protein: CASSQVPVRTQKGRETQYF
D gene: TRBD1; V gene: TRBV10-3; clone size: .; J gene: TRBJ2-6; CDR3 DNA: TGTGCCATCAGTGAGTCGCAGGGGGCCGCTGGGGCTAACGTCCTGACTTTC; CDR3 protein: CAISESQGAAGANVLTF
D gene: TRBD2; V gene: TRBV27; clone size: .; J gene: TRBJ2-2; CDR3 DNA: TGTGCCAGCAGCTCGTTTAGGACTAGCCACGGGGAGCTGTTTTTT; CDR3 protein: CASSSFRTSHGELFF
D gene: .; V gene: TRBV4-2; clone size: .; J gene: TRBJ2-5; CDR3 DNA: TGTGCCAGCAGCCTCGGGACTCCCCTTGGGACCCAGTACTTC; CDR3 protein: CASSLGTPLGTQYF
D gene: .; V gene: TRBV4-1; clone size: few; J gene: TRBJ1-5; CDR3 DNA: TGCGCCAGCAGCCATGACAGGTCTTCTCAGCCCCAGCATTTT; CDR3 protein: CASSHDRSSQPQHF
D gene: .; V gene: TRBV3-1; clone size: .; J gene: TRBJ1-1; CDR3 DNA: TGTGCCAGCAGCCAAGCCCCCCGCGCGAACACTGAAGCTTTCTTT; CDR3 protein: CASSQAPRANTEAFF
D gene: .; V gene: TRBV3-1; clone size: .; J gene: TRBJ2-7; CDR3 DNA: TGTGCCAGCAGCACCGGGGCAACAGGGAACTACGAGCAGTACTTC; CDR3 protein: CASSTGATGNYEQYF
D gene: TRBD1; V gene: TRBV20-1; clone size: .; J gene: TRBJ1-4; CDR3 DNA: TGCAGTGCCAGTAGGACAGGGTGGGGTGAAAAACTGTTTTTT; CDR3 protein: CSASRTGWGEKLFF
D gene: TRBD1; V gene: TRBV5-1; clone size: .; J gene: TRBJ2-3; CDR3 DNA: TGCGCCAGCACCCTATGGACAGGGTCAAAAGATACGCAGTATTTT; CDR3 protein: CASTLWTGSKDTQYF
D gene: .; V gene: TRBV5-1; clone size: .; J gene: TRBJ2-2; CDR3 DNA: TGCGCCAGCAGCTTGGAGCCGGGTCCCGGGGAGCTGTTTTTT; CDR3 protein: CASSLEPGPGELFF
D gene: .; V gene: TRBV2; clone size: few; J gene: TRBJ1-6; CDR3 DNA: TGTGCCAGCAGTGAATTGGGGCAAAATTCACCCCTCCACTTT; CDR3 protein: CASSELGQNSPLHF
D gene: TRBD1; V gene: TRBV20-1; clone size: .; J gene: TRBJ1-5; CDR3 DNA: TGCAGTGCTAGGCGCACAGGGGGTACCAATCAGCCCCAGCATTTT; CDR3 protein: CSARRTGGTNQPQHF
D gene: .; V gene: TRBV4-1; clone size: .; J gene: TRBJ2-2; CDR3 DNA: TGCGCCAGCAGCCAAGGCCCACACGCCGGGGAGCTGTTTTTT; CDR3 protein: CASSQGPHAGELFF
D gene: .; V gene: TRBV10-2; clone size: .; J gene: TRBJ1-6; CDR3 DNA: TGCGCCAGCAGTGAGTCGACTCAGGGTATTACAGGGAATTCACCCCTCCACTTT; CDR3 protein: CASSESTQGITGNSPLHF
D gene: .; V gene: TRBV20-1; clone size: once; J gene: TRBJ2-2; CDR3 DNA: TGCAGTGCTTACATCGAAGGGGCCGGGGAGCTGTTTTTT; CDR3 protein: CSAYIEGAGELFF
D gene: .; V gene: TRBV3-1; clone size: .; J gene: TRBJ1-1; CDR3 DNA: TGTGCCAGCAGCCAAGATGGACGCCGAAACACTGAAGCTTTCTTT; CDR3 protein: CASSQDGRRNTEAFF
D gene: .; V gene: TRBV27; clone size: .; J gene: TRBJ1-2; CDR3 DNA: TGTGCCAGCAGTTTATCCGACGGGGGTGGCTATGGCTACACCTTC; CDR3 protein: CASSLSDGGGYGYTF
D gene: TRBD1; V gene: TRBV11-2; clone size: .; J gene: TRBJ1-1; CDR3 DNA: TGTGCCAGCAGTTTCGGACAGGGAAGGAACACTGAAGCTTTCTTT; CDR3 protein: CASSFGQGRNTEAFF
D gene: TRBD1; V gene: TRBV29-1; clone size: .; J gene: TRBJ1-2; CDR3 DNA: TGCAGCGCGCTACGGACAGGGCCCTTCTATGGCTACACCTTC; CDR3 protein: CSALRTGPFYGYTF
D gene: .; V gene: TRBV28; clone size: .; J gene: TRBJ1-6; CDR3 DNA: TGTGCCAGCAGTTTCCGTGGACAGACTAATTCACCCCTCCACTTT; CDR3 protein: CASSFRGQTNSPLHF
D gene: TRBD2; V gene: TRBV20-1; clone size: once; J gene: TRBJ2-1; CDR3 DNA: TGCAGTGCTAGAGAGTTTGCGGGGGGCCGCAATGAGCAGTTCTTC; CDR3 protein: CSAREFAGGRNEQFF
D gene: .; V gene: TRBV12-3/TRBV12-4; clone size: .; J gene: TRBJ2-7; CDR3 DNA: TGTGCCAGTCACCAGGGGAGAAGCGAGCAGTACTTC; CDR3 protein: CASHQGRSEQYF
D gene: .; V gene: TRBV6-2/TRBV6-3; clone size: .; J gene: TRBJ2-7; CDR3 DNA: TGTGCCAGTACCGGGGACCCTCTTACCCTCTACGAGCAGTACTTC; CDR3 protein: CASTGDPLTLYEQYF
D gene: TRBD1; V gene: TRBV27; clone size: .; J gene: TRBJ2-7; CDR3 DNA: TGTGCCAGCAGTTTATCCACAGGGGGCATTAACGAGCAGTACTTC; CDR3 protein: CASSLSTGGINEQYF
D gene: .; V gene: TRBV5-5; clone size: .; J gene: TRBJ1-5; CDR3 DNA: TGTGCCAGCAGCTTTTCCTACAGGGGCAATCAGCCCCAGCATTTT; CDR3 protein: CASSFSYRGNQPQHF
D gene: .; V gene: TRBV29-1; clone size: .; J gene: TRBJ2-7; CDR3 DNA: TGCAGCGTTGTAGTAGGAAACGGGCATGAGCAGTACTTC; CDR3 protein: CSVVVGNGHEQYF
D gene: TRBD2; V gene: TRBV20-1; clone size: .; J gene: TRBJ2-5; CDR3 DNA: TGCAGTGCTAGAGACTCCGGGACTAGCGGGGGCAGGGTAGAGACCCAGTACTTC; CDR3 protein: CSARDSGTSGGRVETQYF
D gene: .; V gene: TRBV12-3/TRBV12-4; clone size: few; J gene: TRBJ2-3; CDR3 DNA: TGTGCCAGCATCCTAAGCTCCCAGGAGAATACGCAGTATTTT; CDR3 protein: CASILSSQENTQYF
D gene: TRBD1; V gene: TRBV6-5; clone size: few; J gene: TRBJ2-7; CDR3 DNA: TGTGCCAGCAGCCACCCGGGACAGGCATCCTACGAGCAGTACTTC; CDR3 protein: CASSHPGQASYEQYF
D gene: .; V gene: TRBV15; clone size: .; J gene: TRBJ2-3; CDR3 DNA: TGTGCCACCAGCTCTCCCCCGGATACGCAGTATTTT; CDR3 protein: CATSSPPDTQYF
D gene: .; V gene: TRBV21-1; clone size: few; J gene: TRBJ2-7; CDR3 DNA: TGTGCCAGCAGCAAAGCGGGACAGGAATACTACGAGCAGTACTTC; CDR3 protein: CASSKAGQEYYEQYF
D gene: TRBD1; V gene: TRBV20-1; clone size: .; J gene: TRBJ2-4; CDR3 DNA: TGCAGTGCTCCCGGGACAGGGGGTGCCAAAAACATTCAGTACTTC; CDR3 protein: CSAPGTGGAKNIQYF
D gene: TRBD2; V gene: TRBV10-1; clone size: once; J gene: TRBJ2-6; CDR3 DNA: TGCGCCAGCAGCGGACTAGCGGAGGCGAACTCTGGGGCCAACGTCCTGACTTTC; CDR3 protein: CASSGLAEANSGANVLTF
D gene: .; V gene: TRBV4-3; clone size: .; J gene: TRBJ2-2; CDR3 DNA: TGCGCCAGCAGCCAAGATGGAGACACCGGGGAGCTGTTTTTT; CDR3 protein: CASSQDGDTGELFF
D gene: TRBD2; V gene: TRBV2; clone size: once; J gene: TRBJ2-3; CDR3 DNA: TGTGCCAGCAAATCCCTAGCGGAGGGAGATACGCAGTATTTT; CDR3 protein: CASKSLAEGDTQYF
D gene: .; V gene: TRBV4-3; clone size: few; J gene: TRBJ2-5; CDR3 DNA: TGCGCCAGCAGCCAAGATTCCCATAAGTCCCTCCCCTACTTC; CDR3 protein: CASSQDSHKSLPYF
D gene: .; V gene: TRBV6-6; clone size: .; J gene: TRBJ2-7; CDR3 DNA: TGTGCCAGCAGTTCGGGTCTAGGCCGCACCAACTACGAGCAGTACTTC; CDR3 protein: CASSSGLGRTNYEQYF
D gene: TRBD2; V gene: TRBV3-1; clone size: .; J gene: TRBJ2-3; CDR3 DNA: TGTGCCAGCAGCAAGAAGATAGGAATTAGCGGGGACGTTGGCACAGATACGCAGTATTTT; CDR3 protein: CASSKKIGISGDVGTDTQYF
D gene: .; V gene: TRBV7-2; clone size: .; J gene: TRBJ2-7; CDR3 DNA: TGTGCCAGCAGTTTGCTTCCGGACGGACGAGCCTACGAGCAGTACTTC; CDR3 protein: CASSLLPDGRAYEQYF
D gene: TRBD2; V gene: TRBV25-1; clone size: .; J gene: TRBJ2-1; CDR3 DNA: TGTGCCAGCAGTGAATTGGCTCTAGCGGGTTCCTACAATGAGCAGTTCTTC; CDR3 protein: CASSELALAGSYNEQFF
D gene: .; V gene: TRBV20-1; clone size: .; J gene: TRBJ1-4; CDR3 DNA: TGCAGTGCTGGAAGGGGAGGGGATGAACTGTTTTTT; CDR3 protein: CSAGRGGDELFF